The rows below give T cell receptor beta chains drawn from one sample of a study of T cells in Graves' hyperthyroidism and ophthalmopathy. One entry per CDR3 protein results from TCRdb running MiXCR on the multiplex PCR reads. The data contain 600,000 to 700,000 distinct CDR3 sequences, roughly 14% of them singletons. The sample was blood. These receptors were obtained from a woman aged 40 to 50 with Graves' ophthalmopathy. Each CDR3 is given with its conserved first and last residue. D genes are given only for firm matches. Clone size is given as once, few, many, or a class for an expanded clone.

V	size	D	J	CDR3	DNA
TRBV6-1	many	TRBD2	TRBJ2-7	CASALTSESDEQYF	TGTGCCAGCGCTCTAACTAGCGAGTCAGACGAGCAGTACTTC
TRBV28	many	TRBD2	TRBJ2-5	CASSLWGGEQAETQYF	TGTGCCAGCAGTTTATGGGGAGGGGAGCAGGCAGAGACCCAGTACTTC
TRBV12-3/TRBV12-4	many	.	TRBJ1-1	CASTNTPLGTEAFF	TGTGCCAGCACCAACACACCTCTGGGCACTGAAGCTTTCTTT
TRBV29-1	many	TRBD1	TRBJ1-1	CSVVPPNLGTGKNTEAFF	TGCAGCGTTGTCCCGCCAAACCTGGGGACAGGGAAGAACACTGAAGCTTTCTTT
TRBV6-1	many	.	TRBJ2-7	CASREGVGGSYEQYF	TGTGCCAGCAGGGAAGGCGTCGGGGGCTCTTACGAGCAGTACTTC
TRBV29-1	many	.	TRBJ2-5	CSVLAGQETQYF	TGCAGCGTTCTGGCGGGTCAAGAGACCCAGTACTTC
TRBV6-2/TRBV6-3	many	.	TRBJ1-1	CASSRSANTEAFF	TGTGCCAGCAGTAGATCAGCAAACACTGAAGCTTTCTTT
TRBV28	many	.	TRBJ1-5	CASNPPTGSNQPQHF	TGTGCCAGCAACCCCCCCACAGGGAGCAATCAGCCCCAGCATTTT
TRBV20-1	many	.	TRBJ1-5	CSAQAGFDQPQHF	TGCAGTGCTCAAGCAGGGTTCGACCAGCCCCAGCATTTT
TRBV27	many	TRBD1	TRBJ1-2	CASSLGTGYGYTF	TGTGCCAGCAGTCTCGGGACAGGGTATGGCTACACCTTC
TRBV4-3	many	TRBD2	TRBJ2-5	CASSPGTSSQETQYF	TGCGCCAGCAGCCCCGGGACTAGCTCCCAAGAGACCCAGTACTTC
TRBV6-2/TRBV6-3	many	.	TRBJ2-4	CASSYHQGVNIQYF	TGTGCCAGCAGTTACCACCAGGGCGTAAACATTCAGTACTTC